One and the same sample provided the 9 T cell receptor beta chains below, sequenced in a study of Tregs in tolerant kidney transplant recipients. TCRdb's table, derived via immunoSEQ multiplex PCR, lists solely in-frame clones and lacks some. The data hold about 17,000 clones, with roughly 82% observed a single time. The sequenced material came from Tregs from blood. Source of these receptors: a human donor in good health.

CDR3 bases: TGTGCCAGCAGCTTCCCGGGACAGCCCTACGAGCAGTACTTC. Protein product: CASSFPGQPYEQYF. The rearrangement uses TRBV5-6 and TRBJ2-7, with TRBD1 identical over 7 bases. After removal of 2 bases from V and 2 bases from J, the junction contained 4 bases not matched to a gene. The CDR3 spans 14 residues. Looked up from germline, CDR1 is SGHDT and CDR2 is YYEEEE.

This chain links TRBV4-1 with TRBJ1-5, with D possibly being TRBD1 (5 bases). The germline V and J ends were trimmed by 4 bases and 1 base, with 11 bases remaining between them. The CDR3 totals 15 residues. Germline-derived CDR1 and CDR2 are MGHRA and YSYEKL. The DNA of the CDR3 is TGCGCCAGCAGCCCGGGACTCCTGAGCAATCAGCCCCAGCATTTT. It specifies CASSPGLLSNQPQHF.

The rearrangement uses TRBV5-5 and TRBJ2-7; unclear D gene. Trimming cost V 0 bases and J 11 bases, with 15 bases left between them. From germline, CDR1 is SGHKS and CDR2 YYEKEE (reference sequence). CDR3 length equals 13 residues. The CDR3 DNA is TGTGCCAGCAGCTTGGCCATATCTGGTATGAAGTACTTC. It is translated as CASSLAISGMKYF. The full variable domain, rest sourced from reference TRBV5-5 and TRBJ2-7, is DAGVTQSPTHLIKTRGQQVTLRCSPISGHKSVSWYQQVLGQGPQFIFQYYEKEERGRGNFPDRFSARQFPNYSSELNVNALLLGDSALYLCASSLAISGMKYFGPGTRLTVT.

V gene TRBV11-1 combines with J gene TRBJ2-3; tentatively, D is TRBD1 or TRBD2 (6 bases each). This CDR3 comprises 17 residues. Trimming removed 3 bases from V and 1 base from J, with 17 bases in between. Germline assignment: CDR1 SGHAT and CDR2 FQDESV (reference sequence). CDR3 sequence: CASSFGELRGRTDTQYF. DNA for the CDR3: TGTGCCAGCAGCTTTGGGGAATTACGGGGGCGCACAGATACGCAGTATTTT.

The rearrangement joins TRBV5-1 to TRBJ1-3; a weak D match, TRBD1 (5 bases). The ends were cut back, 0 bases at V and 4 bases at J, with 8 bases in the middle. The CDR3 spans 14 residues. Germline V gene lookup returns CDR1 SGHRS and CDR2 YFSETQ. The CDR3 sequence: CASSLEGLGNTIYF. The CDR3, as DNA: TGCGCCAGCAGCTTGGAGGGACTAGGAAACACCATATATTTT.

The V gene is TRBV7-8, the J gene TRBJ1-6, with D possibly TRBD1 on 6 matching bases. Deletions cut 6 bases from V and 5 bases from J, with 11 bases between. CDR1 is SGHVS, CDR2 FQNEAQ, per germline. The CDR3 sequence is 14 residues long. CDR3 protein: CASRIQGNNSPLHF. CDR3 DNA sequence: TGTGCCAGCAGAATACAGGGAAATAATTCACCCCTCCACTTT.

This clone counts as medium-sized. The chain employs TRBV4-1 and TRBJ2-1; D may be TRBD2 (5 bases). This CDR3 region has 18 residues. CDR1 MGHRA and CDR2 YSYEKL come from the germline V gene. Trimming shortened V by 4 bases and J by 1 base, and 20 bases separated the two germline ends. The CDR3 DNA follows: TGCGCCAGCAGCCCGACAAGCAGGACTTTACTATCCTACAATGAGCAGTTCTTC. It specifies CASSPTSRTLLSYNEQFF.

This clone was detected a few times. The CDR3 loop is CASSYSPRGDEQYF. CDR3 bases: TGTGCCAGCAGTTACTCGCCTCGGGGGGACGAGCAGTACTTC. The rearrangement uses TRBV6-6 and TRBJ2-7, with TRBD2 matching 7 bases. Germline V gene lookup returns CDR1 MNHNY and CDR2 SVGAGI (reference sequence). The CDR3 contains 14 residues. With V trimmed by 0 bases and J by 5 bases, 4 bases remained unmatched.

This clone was observed a few times. V is TRBV9 and J is TRBJ2-2; D perhaps matches TRBD2 (5 bases). V was shortened by 7 bases and J by 1 base, with 11 bases between the two germline ends. The CDR3 contains 14 residues. Germline V CDR1 and CDR2: SGDLS, YYNGEE. The CDR3 region has the DNA TGTGCCAGCGGGGTCGGGGAGAACACCGGGGAGCTGTTTTTT. It is translated as CASGVGENTGELFF. The whole variable domain, remainder taken from reference TRBV9 and TRBJ2-2, is DSGVTQTPKHLITATGQRVTLRCSPRSGDLSVYWYQQSLDQGLQFLIQYYNGEERAKGNILERFSAQQFPDLHSELNLSSLELGDSALYFCASGVGENTGELFFGEGSRLTVL.